The source of this TCR beta chain is a study of shared clonotypes between healthy human individuals. Measured with immunoSEQ multiplex PCR; TCRdb has only the in-frame clones, and not every one. The data show about 2.4 million clones, around 90% seen once. V shed 1 base and J 1 base; nucleotides not matched to a gene: 2. CDR3 size: 15 residues. CDR1 is SGHAT and CDR2 is FQNNGV in the germline V gene. This clonotype was sampled from a man aged 18 to 30 in good health. The rearrangement joins TRBV11-2 to TRBJ2-7; 9 bases are a match to TRBD2. Sequencing input: naive CD4+ T cells sorted from blood. Regarding subset: CD45RA+ positively selected. The CDR3 protein is CASSLGLAESYEQYF. The CDR3 coding sequence is TGTGCCAGCAGCTTAGGACTAGCGGAGTCCTACGAGCAGTACTTC. The full variable domain, with the rest looked up from reference TRBV11-2 and TRBJ2-7, is EAGVAQSPRYKIIEKRQSVAFWCNPISGHATLYWYQQILGQGPKLLIQFQNNGVVDDSQLPKDRFSAERLKGVDSTLKIQPAKLEDSAVYLCASSLGLAESYEQYFGPGTRLTVT.